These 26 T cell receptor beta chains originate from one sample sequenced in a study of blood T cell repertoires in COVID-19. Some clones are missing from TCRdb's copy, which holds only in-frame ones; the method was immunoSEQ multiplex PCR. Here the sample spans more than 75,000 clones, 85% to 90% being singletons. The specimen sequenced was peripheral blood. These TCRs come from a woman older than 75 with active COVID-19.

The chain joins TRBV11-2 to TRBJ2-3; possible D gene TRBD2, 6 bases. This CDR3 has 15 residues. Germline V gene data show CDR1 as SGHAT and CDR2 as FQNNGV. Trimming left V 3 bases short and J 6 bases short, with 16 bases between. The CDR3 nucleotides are TGTGCCAGCAGCTTCGGGGCGGGATCAAAGGATACGCAGTATTTT. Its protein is CASSFGAGSKDTQYF.

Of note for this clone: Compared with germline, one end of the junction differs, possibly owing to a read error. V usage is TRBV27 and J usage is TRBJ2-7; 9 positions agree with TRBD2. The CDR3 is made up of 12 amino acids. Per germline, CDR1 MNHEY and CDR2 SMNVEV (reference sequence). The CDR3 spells CASSSLRHLAGF. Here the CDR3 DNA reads TGTGCCAGCAGTTCCCTTCGACATCTAGCGGGGTTC.

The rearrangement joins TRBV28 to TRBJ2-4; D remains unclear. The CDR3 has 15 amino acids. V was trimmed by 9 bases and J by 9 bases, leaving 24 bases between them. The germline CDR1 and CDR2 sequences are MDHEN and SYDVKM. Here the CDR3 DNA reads TGTGCCAGTAGACCGGCTGGGCAGTTTGGTGGCATTCAGTACTTC. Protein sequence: CASRPAGQFGGIQYF. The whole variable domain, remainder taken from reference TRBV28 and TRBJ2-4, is DVKVTQSSRYLVKRTGEKVFLECVQDMDHENMFWYRQDPGLGLRLIYFSYDVKMKEKGDIPEGYSVSREKKERFSLILESASTNQTSMYLCASRPAGQFGGIQYFGAGTRLSVL.

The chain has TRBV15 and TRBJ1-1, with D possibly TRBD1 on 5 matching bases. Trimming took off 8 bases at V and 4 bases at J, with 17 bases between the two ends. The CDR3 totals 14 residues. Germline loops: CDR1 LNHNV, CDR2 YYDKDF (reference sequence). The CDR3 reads CATRPAGGSTEAFF. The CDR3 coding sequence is TGTGCCACCCGCCCCGCGGGGGGGAGCACTGAAGCTTTCTTT.

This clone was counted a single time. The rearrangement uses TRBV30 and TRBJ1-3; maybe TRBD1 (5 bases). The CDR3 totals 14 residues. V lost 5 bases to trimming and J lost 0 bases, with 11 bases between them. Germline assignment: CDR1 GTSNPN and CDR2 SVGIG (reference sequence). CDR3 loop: CAWGRVLSGNTIYF. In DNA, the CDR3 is TGTGCCTGGGGCAGGGTACTCTCTGGAAACACCATATATTTT. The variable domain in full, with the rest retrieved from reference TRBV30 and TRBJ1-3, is SQTIHQWPATLVQPVGSPLSLECTVEGTSNPNLYWYRQAAGRGLQLLFYSVGIGQISSEVPQNLSASRPQDRQFILSSKKLLLSDSGFYLCAWGRVLSGNTIYFGEGSWLTVV.

The CDR3 region is CASSLRWWSQGARNTEAFF. CDR3 DNA: TGTGCCAGCAGCTTAAGGTGGTGGTCTCAGGGGGCGAGGAACACTGAAGCTTTCTTT. The rearrangement joins TRBV7-2 to TRBJ1-1; TRBD1 aligns across 8 bases. Per the germline V gene, CDR1 is SGHTA and CDR2 is FQGNSA. The trim removed 2 bases at V and 1 base at J, leaving 15 bases unmatched. This CDR3 region has 19 residues.

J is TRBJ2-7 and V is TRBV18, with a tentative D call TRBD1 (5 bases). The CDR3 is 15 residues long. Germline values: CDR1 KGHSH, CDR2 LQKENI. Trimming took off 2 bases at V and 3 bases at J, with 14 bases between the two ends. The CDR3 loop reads CASSPNLGQGYEQYF. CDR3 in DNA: TGTGCCAGCTCACCAAATCTAGGGCAGGGCTACGAGCAGTACTTC.

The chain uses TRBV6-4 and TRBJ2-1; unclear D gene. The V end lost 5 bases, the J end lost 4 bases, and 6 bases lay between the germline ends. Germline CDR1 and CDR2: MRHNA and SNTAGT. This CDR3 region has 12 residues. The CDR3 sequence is CASSNRYNEQFF. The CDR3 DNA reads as TGTGCCAGCAGTAATAGATACAATGAGCAGTTCTTC.

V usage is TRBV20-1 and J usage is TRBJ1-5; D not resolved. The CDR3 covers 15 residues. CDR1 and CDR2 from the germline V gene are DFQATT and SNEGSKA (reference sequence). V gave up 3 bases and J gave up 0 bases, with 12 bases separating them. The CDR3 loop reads CSASYGKNSNQPQHF. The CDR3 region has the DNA TGCAGTGCTAGTTACGGTAAAAATAGCAATCAGCCCCAGCATTTT.

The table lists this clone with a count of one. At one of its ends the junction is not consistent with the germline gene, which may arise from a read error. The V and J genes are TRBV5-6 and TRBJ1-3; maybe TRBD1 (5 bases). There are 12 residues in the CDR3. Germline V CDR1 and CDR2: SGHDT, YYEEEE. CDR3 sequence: CASSGDSSLGIF. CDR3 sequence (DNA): TGTGCCAGCAGCGGTGACAGCTCTTTAGGTATTTTT.

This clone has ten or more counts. The CDR3 DNA sequence: TGTGCCAGCATCAGGGTGTCCGGGGAGCTGTTTTTT. This codes for CASIRVSGELFF. The rearrangement links TRBV12-3 or TRBV12-4 to TRBJ2-2, with D possibly matching TRBD1 (5 bases). The CDR3 sequence is 12 residues long. Trimming removed 7 bases from V and 6 bases from J, with 9 bases in between.

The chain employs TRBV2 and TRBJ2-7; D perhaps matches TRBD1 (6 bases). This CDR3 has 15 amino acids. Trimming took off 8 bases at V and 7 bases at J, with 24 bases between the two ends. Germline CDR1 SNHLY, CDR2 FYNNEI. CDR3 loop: CASRVTRFGGREQYF. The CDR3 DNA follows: TGTGCCAGCCGCGTTACGAGGTTTGGGGGCCGGGAGCAGTACTTC.

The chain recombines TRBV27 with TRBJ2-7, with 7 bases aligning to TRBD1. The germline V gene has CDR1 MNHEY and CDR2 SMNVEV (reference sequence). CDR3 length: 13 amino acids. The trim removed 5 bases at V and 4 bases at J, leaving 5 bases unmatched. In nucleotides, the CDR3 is TGTGCCAGCAGTATCCTCAGGGGGTACGAGCAGTACTTC. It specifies CASSILRGYEQYF.

The CDR3 region has the DNA TGCGCCAGCAGTACAGGGGCCTCATATAATTCACCCCTCCACTTT. Protein: CASSTGASYNSPLHF. The chain has TRBV5-1 and TRBJ1-6; 7 nucleotides match TRBD1. The CDR3 has 15 residues. J lost 4 bases, V lost 5 bases, and 6 bases had no gene match. Germline CDR1 reads SGHRS; CDR2 reads YFSETQ.

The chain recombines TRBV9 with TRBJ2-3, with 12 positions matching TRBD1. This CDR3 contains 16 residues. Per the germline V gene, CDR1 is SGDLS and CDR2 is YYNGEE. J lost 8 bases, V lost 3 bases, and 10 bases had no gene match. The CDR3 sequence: CASSDRGTGGRGTQYF. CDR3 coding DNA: TGTGCCAGCAGCGACCGCGGGACAGGGGGCAGAGGTACGCAGTATTTT.

CDR3 coding DNA: TGTGCCAGCAGCCCCCGGGACAGGGCCTATGGCTACACCTTC. It is translated as CASSPRDRAYGYTF. The chain recombines TRBV3-1 (or the pseudogene TRBV3-2) with TRBJ1-2; 9 bases agree with TRBD1. CDR1 and CDR2 from the germline V gene are LGHDT and YNNKEL (reference sequence). The CDR3 extends over 14 amino acids. V lost 4 bases to trimming and J lost 4 bases; unmatched junction nucleotides: 4.

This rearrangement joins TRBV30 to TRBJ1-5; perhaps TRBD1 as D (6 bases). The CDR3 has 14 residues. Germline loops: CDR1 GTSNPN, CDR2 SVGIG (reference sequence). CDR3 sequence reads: CALAGGSSNQPQHF. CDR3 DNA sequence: TGTGCGCTGGCGGGGGGCAGTAGCAATCAGCCCCAGCATTTT.

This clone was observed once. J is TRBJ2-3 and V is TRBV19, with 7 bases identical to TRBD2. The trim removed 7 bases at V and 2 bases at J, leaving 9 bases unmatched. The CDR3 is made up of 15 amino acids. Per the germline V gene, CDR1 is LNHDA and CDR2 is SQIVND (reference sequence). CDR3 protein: CASTASGRHTDTQYF. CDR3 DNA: TGTGCCAGTACGGCTAGCGGCAGGCACACAGATACGCAGTATTTT.

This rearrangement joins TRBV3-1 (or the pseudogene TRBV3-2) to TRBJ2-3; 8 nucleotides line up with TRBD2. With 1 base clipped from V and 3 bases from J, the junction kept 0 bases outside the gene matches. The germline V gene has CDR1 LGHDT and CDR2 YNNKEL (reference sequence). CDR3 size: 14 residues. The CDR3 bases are TGTGCCAGCAGCCAAGCTAGCGGGACAGATACGCAGTATTTT. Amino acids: CASSQASGTDTQYF.

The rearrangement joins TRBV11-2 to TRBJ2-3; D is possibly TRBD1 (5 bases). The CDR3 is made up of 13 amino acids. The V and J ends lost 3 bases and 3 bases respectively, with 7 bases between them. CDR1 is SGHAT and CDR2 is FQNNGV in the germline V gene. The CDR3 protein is CASSFQGTDTQYF. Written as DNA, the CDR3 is TGTGCCAGCAGCTTCCAGGGAACAGATACGCAGTATTTT.

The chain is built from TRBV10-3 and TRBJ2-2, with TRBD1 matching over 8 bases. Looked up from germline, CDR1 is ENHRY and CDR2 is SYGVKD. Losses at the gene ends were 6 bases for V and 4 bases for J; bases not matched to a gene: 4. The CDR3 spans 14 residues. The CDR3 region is CAISRDRGTGELFF. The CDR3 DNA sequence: TGTGCCATCAGCAGAGACAGGGGCACCGGGGAGCTGTTTTTT.

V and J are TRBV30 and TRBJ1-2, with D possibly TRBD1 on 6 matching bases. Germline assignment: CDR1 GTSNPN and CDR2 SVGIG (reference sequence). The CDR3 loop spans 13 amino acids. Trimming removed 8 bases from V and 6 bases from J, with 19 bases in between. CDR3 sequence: CALWGGAFDGYTF. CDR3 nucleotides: TGTGCCCTATGGGGGGGCGCATTCGATGGCTACACCTTC.

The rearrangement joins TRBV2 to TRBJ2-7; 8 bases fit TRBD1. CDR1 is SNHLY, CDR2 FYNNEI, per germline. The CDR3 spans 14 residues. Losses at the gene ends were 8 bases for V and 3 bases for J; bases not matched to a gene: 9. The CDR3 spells CASGWGTGRYEQYF. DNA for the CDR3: TGTGCCAGCGGATGGGGGACAGGTCGCTACGAGCAGTACTTC.

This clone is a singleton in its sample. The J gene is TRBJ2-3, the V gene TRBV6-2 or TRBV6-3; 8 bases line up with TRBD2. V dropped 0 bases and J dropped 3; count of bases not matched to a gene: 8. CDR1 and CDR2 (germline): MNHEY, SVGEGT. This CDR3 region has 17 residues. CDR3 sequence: CASSYSRGGVKTDTQYF. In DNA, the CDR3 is TGTGCCAGCAGTTACTCCCGGGGGGGTGTGAAGACAGATACGCAGTATTTT.

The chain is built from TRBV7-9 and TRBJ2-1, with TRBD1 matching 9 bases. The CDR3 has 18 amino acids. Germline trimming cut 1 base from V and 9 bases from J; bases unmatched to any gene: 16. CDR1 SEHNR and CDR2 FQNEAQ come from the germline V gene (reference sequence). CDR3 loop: CASSLVSAVGDRAREQFF. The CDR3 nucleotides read TGTGCCAGCAGCTTAGTATCGGCGGTGGGGGACAGGGCGCGTGAGCAGTTCTTC.

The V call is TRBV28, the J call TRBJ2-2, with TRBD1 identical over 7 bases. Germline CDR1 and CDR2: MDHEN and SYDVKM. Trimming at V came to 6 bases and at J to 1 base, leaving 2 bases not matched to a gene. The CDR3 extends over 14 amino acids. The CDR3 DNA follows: TGTGCCAGCAGAGGGACAGAGAACACCGGGGAGCTGTTTTTT. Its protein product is CASRGTENTGELFF.